In this sample, the clone carrying this TCR beta chain turned up many times. This sample stems from a study of neurological immune-mediated disorders. TCRdb ran MiXCR on the 5' RACE reads and lists one entry per CDR3 protein. This table holds around 66,000 distinct CDR3 sequences, around 5% found once. The CDR3 runs 15 residues. CDR1 and CDR2 from the germline V gene are SGHRS and YFSETQ. Between the trimmed V and J ends, which lost 0 bases and 5 bases, there was a span of 12 bases. This receptor was obtained from a woman aged 25 to 39 with multiple sclerosis. This chain connects TRBV5-1 to TRBJ2-1; TRBD2 is a possible D gene (7 bases). Material: PBMCs. The CDR3 region has the DNA TGCGCCAGCAGCTTGGGGGAGGGGGGGCACAATGAGCAGTTCTTC. Its translation is CASSLGEGGHNEQFF.